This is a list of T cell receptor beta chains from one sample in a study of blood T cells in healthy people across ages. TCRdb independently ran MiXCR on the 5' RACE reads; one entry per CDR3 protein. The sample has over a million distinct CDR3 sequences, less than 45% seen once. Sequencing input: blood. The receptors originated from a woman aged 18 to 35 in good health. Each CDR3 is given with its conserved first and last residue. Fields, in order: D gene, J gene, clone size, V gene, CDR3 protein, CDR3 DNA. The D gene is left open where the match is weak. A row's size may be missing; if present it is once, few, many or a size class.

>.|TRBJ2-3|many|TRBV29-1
CSVEDWGSSTDTQYF
TGCAGCGTTGAAGATTGGGGATCTAGCACAGATACGCAGTATTTT
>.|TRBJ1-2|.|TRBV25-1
CANSEWSDGYTF
TGTGCCAACAGTGAATGGTCAGATGGCTACACCTTC
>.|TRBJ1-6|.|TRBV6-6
CGVGDGRSPLHF
TGTGGAGTGGGGGACGGGCGTTCACCCCTCCACTTT
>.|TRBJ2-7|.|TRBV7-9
CASSLVNSYNEQYF
TGTGCCAGCAGCTTAGTAAATTCCTACAATGAGCAGTACTTC
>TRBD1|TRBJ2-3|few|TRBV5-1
CASSLVGGIDTQYF
TGCGCCAGCAGCTTGGTAGGGGGCATAGATACGCAGTATTTT
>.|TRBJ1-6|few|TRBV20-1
CSAQSSYNSPLHF
TGCAGTGCCCAAAGCTCCTATAATTCACCCCTCCACTTT
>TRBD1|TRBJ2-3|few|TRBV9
CASSGTGQPGTDTQYF
TGTGCCAGCAGCGGAACGGGACAGCCTGGCACAGATACGCAGTATTTT
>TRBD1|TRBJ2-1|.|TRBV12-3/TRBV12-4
CASTFTGQAYNEQFF
TGTGCCAGCACCTTTACGGGACAGGCGTACAATGAGCAGTTCTTC
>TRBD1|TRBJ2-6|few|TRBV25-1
CASSDGQGAEAVGANVLTF
TGTGCCAGCAGTGACGGACAGGGGGCGGAAGCGGTGGGGGCCAACGTCCTGACTTTC
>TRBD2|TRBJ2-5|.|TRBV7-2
CASRRRLAGDQETQYF
TGTGCCAGCAGACGCCGACTAGCGGGGGACCAGGAGACCCAGTACTTC
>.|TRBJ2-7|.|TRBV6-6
CASNRDTIYEQYF
TGTGCCAGTAACCGGGACACCATTTACGAGCAGTACTTC
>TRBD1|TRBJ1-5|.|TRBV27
CASSPYGTGFQPQHF
TGTGCCAGCAGTCCGTACGGGACAGGGTTTCAGCCCCAGCATTTT
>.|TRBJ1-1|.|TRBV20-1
CSARNSGAFF
TGCAGTGCTAGAAACTCCGGAGCTTTCTTT
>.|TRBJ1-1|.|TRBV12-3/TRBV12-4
CASSAWGPTEAFF
TGTGCCAGCAGCGCTTGGGGGCCCACTGAAGCTTTCTTT
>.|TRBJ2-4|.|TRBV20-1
CSAPWQGDSNIQYF
TGCAGTGCCCCCTGGCAGGGCGATAGCAACATTCAGTACTTC
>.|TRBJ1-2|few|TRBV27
CASSARVNYGYTF
TGTGCCAGCAGTGCCAGAGTTAACTATGGCTACACCTTC
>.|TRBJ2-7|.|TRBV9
CASSVGKGREDHYEQYF
TGTGCCAGCAGCGTAGGGAAGGGACGAGAGGATCACTACGAGCAGTACTTC
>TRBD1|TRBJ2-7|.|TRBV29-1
CSAWTGQGEQYF
TGCAGCGCATGGACAGGGCAAGGCGAGCAGTACTTC
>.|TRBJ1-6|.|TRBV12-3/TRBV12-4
CASSLAGVESPLHF
TGTGCCAGCAGTTTAGCCGGGGTCGAATCACCCCTCCACTTT
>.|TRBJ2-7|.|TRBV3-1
CASSQYPYEQYF
TGTGCCAGCAGTCAATACCCCTACGAGCAGTACTTC
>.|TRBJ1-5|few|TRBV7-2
CASSLSGQQPQHF
TGTGCCAGCAGCTTATCAGGTCAACAGCCCCAGCATTTT
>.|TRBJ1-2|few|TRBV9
CASSVQLTILSPGTVGGYTF
TGTGCCAGCAGCGTACAGCTAACGATTTTATCCCCGGGGACGGTTGGTGGCTACACCTTC
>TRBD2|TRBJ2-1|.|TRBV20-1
CSATLAGGGKQFF
TGCAGTGCTACACTAGCGGGGGGGGGGAAGCAGTTCTTC
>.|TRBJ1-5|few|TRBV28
CASSLRRTGDQPQHF
TGTGCCAGCAGCTTGAGGAGGACTGGGGATCAGCCCCAGCATTTT
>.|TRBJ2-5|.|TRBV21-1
CASSKVDRVNQETQYF
TGTGCCAGCAGCAAAGTGGACAGGGTGAACCAAGAGACCCAGTACTTC
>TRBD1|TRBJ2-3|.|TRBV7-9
CASSRLMTGFRTDTQYF
TGTGCCAGCAGCCGTTTGATGACAGGGTTTCGCACAGATACGCAGTATTTT
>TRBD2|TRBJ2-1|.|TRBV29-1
CSVDGGDTYNEQFF
TGCAGCGTTGACGGGGGGGATACCTACAATGAGCAGTTCTTC
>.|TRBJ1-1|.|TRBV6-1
CASSVRGHTEAFF
TGTGCCAGCAGTGTTCGGGGGCACACTGAAGCTTTCTTT